A single sample is the source of the 27 T cell receptor beta chains below, sequenced in a study of cytomegalovirus exposure and HLA in healthy donors. Some clones are missing from TCRdb's copy, which holds only in-frame ones; the method was immunoSEQ multiplex PCR. The sample lists around 350,000 clones, approximately 90% seen once, with over 0.75% in the top ten. The sample taken for sequencing was PBMCs. These receptors came from a woman under 30 in good health and CMV-seronegative.

As to this clone: At one of its ends the junction is not consistent with the germline gene, which may arise from a read error. The V gene is TRBV6-1, the J gene TRBJ1-1; TRBD1 agrees at 9 bases. The CDR3 runs 11 residues. CDR1 is MNHNS and CDR2 is SASEGT in the germline V gene. CDR3 in amino acids: CASSSGTGFLF. In DNA, the CDR3 is TGTGCCAGCAGCTCCGGGACAGGGTTCCTCTTT.

The sample holds a few counts of this clone. The rearrangement uses TRBV19 and TRBJ2-7; 11 nucleotides align to TRBD2. The CDR3 totals 14 residues. Germline loops: CDR1 LNHDA, CDR2 SQIVND (reference sequence). Losses at the gene ends were 5 bases for V and 1 base for J; bases not matched to a gene: 1. The CDR3 coding sequence is TGTGCCAGTAGTTGGACTAGCGGGTCCTACGAGCAGTACTTC. This encodes CASSWTSGSYEQYF.

The rearrangement links TRBV28 to TRBJ1-2; possibly TRBD1 for D (6 bases). This CDR3 comprises 13 residues. V was trimmed by 4 bases and J by 5 bases, leaving 11 bases between them. The germline V gene has CDR1 MDHEN and CDR2 SYDVKM. In nucleotides, the CDR3 is TGTGCCAGCAGTTCGGACAGCCTTTATGGCTACACCTTC. It specifies CASSSDSLYGYTF.

This chain links TRBV29-1 with TRBJ2-7, with 9 bases that match TRBD1. The CDR3 has 14 residues. J gave up 4 bases and V 7 bases, and 11 bases lay outside the gene matches. From germline, CDR1 is SQVTM and CDR2 ANQGSEA. DNA for the CDR3: TGCAGCGCTTCTCTACAGGGGGCTCTATACGAGCAGTACTTC. It translates to CSASLQGALYEQYF.

This clone was seen once. The chain is built from TRBV30 and TRBJ2-2; D may be TRBD1 (6 bases). Germline CDR1 and CDR2: GTSNPN and SVGIG (reference sequence). Between the trimmed V and J ends, which lost 2 bases and 6 bases, there was a span of 10 bases. The CDR3 spans 13 residues. The CDR3: CAWSPTGPGELFF. CDR3 sequence (DNA): TGTGCCTGGAGTCCAACAGGGCCCGGGGAGCTGTTTTTT.

V is TRBV7-7 and J is TRBJ2-5, with D possibly TRBD2 on 6 matching bases. The CDR3 is 15 amino acids. The germline V and J ends were trimmed by 5 bases and 3 bases, with 16 bases remaining between them. In germline, CDR1 is SSHAT, CDR2 FNYEAQ (reference sequence). The CDR3 nucleotides read TGTGCCAGCAGCCCGATTCGCGGGGAGGAAGAGACCCAGTACTTC. Residues: CASSPIRGEEETQYF. Full variable domain (remainder filled in from reference TRBV7-7 and TRBJ2-5): GAGVSQSPRYKVTKRGQDVTLRCDPISSHATLYWYQQALGQGPEFLTYFNYEAQPDKSGLPSDRFSAERPEGSISTLTIQRTEQRDSAMYRCASSPIRGEEETQYFGPGTRLLVL.

The V gene is TRBV14, the J gene TRBJ1-1; no clear D gene. The V end was cut by 4 bases, the J end by 4 bases, with 10 bases between. The CDR3 runs to 13 residues. Germline values: CDR1 SGHDN, CDR2 FVKESK. DNA for the CDR3: TGTGCCAGCAGCCGGGAGTTGGGCACTGAAGCTTTCTTT. It translates to CASSRELGTEAFF.

The chain links TRBV28 to TRBJ1-2; D gene unclear. The V end lost 3 bases, the J end lost 7 bases, and 12 bases lay between the germline ends. The CDR3 consists of 13 residues. Germline-derived CDR1 and CDR2 are MDHEN and SYDVKM. CDR3 amino acids: CASSFLGARGYTF. The CDR3 bases are TGTGCCAGCAGTTTCCTCGGTGCTCGTGGCTACACCTTC.

The V and J genes are TRBV4-1 and TRBJ2-7, with 9 bases identical to TRBD1. V lost 1 base and J lost 2; bases outside the gene matches: 12. This CDR3 spans 18 amino acids. Germline CDR1 is MGHRA and CDR2 is YSYEKL. The CDR3: CASSQATVGTGRTYEQYF. The CDR3 coding sequence is TGCGCCAGCAGCCAAGCCACTGTGGGGACAGGGAGAACCTACGAGCAGTACTTC.

The CDR3 loop reads CASSGAGGKGYF. Here the CDR3 DNA reads TGTGCCAGCAGTGGCGCGGGGGGAAAGGGGTATTTT. The J gene is TRBJ2-3, the V gene TRBV2, with 8 bases identical to TRBD2. There are 12 residues in the CDR3. Trimming at V came to 4 bases and at J to 14 bases, leaving 8 bases not matched to a gene. Germline CDR1 SNHLY, CDR2 FYNNEI.

This clone has a single count. Other DNA sequences in the same sample also yield this CDR3. This chain uses TRBV11-2 with TRBJ1-1; D is uncertain. Germline CDR1 and CDR2: SGHAT and FQNNGV. The length of the CDR3 is 13 residues. V was shortened by 1 base and J by 1 base, with 4 bases between the two germline ends. CDR3 DNA sequence: TGTGCCAGCAGCTTAGTCAGGAACACTGAAGCTTTCTTT. It translates to CASSLVRNTEAFF.

The rearrangement joins TRBV9 to TRBJ2-1, with TRBD2 matching over 10 bases. From germline, CDR1 is SGDLS and CDR2 YYNGEE. CDR3 size: 15 residues. V dropped 4 bases and J dropped 7; count of bases not matched to a gene: 8. The CDR3 here is CASSRTAGGLNEQFF. In DNA form, the CDR3 reads TGTGCCAGCAGCCGGACAGCGGGGGGGCTAAATGAGCAGTTCTTC.

The CDR3 DNA is TGTGCCAGCAGCTTATGGGGCGAGCTTGGCAATGAGCAGTTCTTC. It codes for CASSLWGELGNEQFF. The gene calls are TRBV11-3 and TRBJ2-1; D perhaps matches TRBD1 (5 bases). The germline gives CDR1 SGHNT, CDR2 YENEEA. Trimming pared 2 bases from V and 6 bases from J, leaving 14 bases between. The CDR3 has 15 amino acids.

The chain links TRBV4-1 to TRBJ2-3; 7 bases line up with TRBD2. Germline trimming cut 1 base from V and 1 base from J; bases unmatched to any gene: 5. Germline CDR1 is MGHRA and CDR2 is YSYEKL. The CDR3 extends over 16 amino acids. CDR3 bases: TGCGCCAGCAGCCAAGCGTCCAGCGGGGGCACAGATACGCAGTATTTT. It codes for CASSQASSGGTDTQYF.

The chain is built from TRBV9 and TRBJ1-2; D is possibly TRBD1 (6 bases). The V end lost 6 bases, the J end lost 6 bases, and 18 bases lay between the germline ends. The CDR3 totals 14 residues. Germline V CDR1 and CDR2: SGDLS, YYNGEE. The CDR3 here is CASTPYGQINGYTF. The CDR3 region has the DNA TGTGCCAGCACCCCTTACGGACAGATAAATGGCTACACCTTC.

The chain carries TRBV28 and TRBJ2-7, with 8 bases fitting TRBD1. The V gene end was trimmed by 9 bases and the J gene end by 1 base; junction bases not matched to a gene: 5. The germline V gene has CDR1 MDHEN and CDR2 SYDVKM. The CDR3 runs to 13 residues. The DNA of the CDR3 is TGTGCCAGTACTTGGACAGGGTCCTACGAGCAGTACTTC. Protein: CASTWTGSYEQYF.

The V call is TRBV28, the J call TRBJ1-5; 9 bases agree with TRBD1. The V segment lost 2 bases and the J segment 6 bases; nucleotides outside the gene matches: 5. Germline values: CDR1 MDHEN, CDR2 SYDVKM. There are 15 residues in the CDR3. CDR3 amino acids: CASSLPGQGPQPQHF. The CDR3 DNA follows: TGTGCCAGCAGTTTACCGGGACAGGGTCCTCAGCCCCAGCATTTT.

The V and J genes are TRBV28 and TRBJ2-3, with D perhaps matching TRBD2 (6 bases). V was shortened by 6 bases and J by 4 bases, with 14 bases between the two germline ends. This CDR3 has 14 amino acids. The germline V gene has CDR1 MDHEN and CDR2 SYDVKM. CDR3 sequence (DNA): TGTGCCAGCAGCTACCCTGGCGGGGCAGATACGCAGTATTTT. This translates into CASSYPGGADTQYF.

Written as DNA, the CDR3 is TGCGCCAGCAGGCAGGTGACCGACGGTTCCTACGAGCAGTACTTC. Translated, it gives CASRQVTDGSYEQYF. The chain links TRBV4-1 to TRBJ2-7; D is unresolved. Per the germline V gene, CDR1 is MGHRA and CDR2 is YSYEKL. There are 15 residues in the CDR3. Between the trimmed V and J ends, which lost 6 bases and 1 base, there was a span of 16 bases.

This clone was observed once. The chain uses TRBV27 and TRBJ2-3; 10 bases are a match to TRBD2. Trimming took 3 bases from V and 2 from J; bases not matched to a gene: 8. This CDR3 has 17 amino acids. The germline CDR1 and CDR2 sequences are MNHEY and SMNVEV (reference sequence). The CDR3 protein is CASSFLSLAGDTDTQYF. The CDR3, as DNA: TGTGCCAGCAGTTTCCTGTCTCTAGCGGGGGACACAGATACGCAGTATTTT.

The chain employs TRBV2 and TRBJ2-5; D is possibly TRBD2 (5 bases). CDR3 length: 14 residues. CDR1 SNHLY and CDR2 FYNNEI come from the germline V gene. Trimming took off 3 bases at V and 5 bases at J, with 13 bases between the two ends. CDR3 sequence reads: CASSDPAVGETQYF. CDR3 DNA: TGTGCCAGCAGTGATCCAGCGGTCGGTGAGACCCAGTACTTC. The full variable domain, completed using reference TRBV2 and TRBJ2-5, is EPEVTQTPSHQVTQMGQEVILRCVPISNHLYFYWYRQILGQKVEFLVSFYNNEISEKSEIFDDQFSVERPDGSNFTLKIRSTKLEDSAMYFCASSDPAVGETQYFGPGTRLLVL.

Only a few counts were recorded for this clone. This chain joins TRBV10-3 and TRBJ2-3; D may be TRBD1 (7 bases). CDR3 length: 16 amino acids. Trimming cost V 0 bases and J 1 base, with 11 bases left between them. The germline gives CDR1 ENHRY, CDR2 SYGVKD. CDR3 in amino acids: CAISESWRGRTDTQYF. The CDR3 DNA reads as TGTGCCATCAGTGAGTCGTGGAGGGGGCGCACAGATACGCAGTATTTT.

The J gene is TRBJ2-3, the V gene TRBV27; TRBD2 agrees at 9 bases. Trimming at V came to 3 bases and at J to 2 bases, leaving 3 bases not matched to a gene. The CDR3 consists of 15 residues. Germline V lookup: CDR1 MNHEY, CDR2 SMNVEV (reference sequence). CDR3 in DNA: TGTGCCAGCAGTTTGATGGGACTAGCCACAGATACGCAGTATTTT. Encoded protein: CASSLMGLATDTQYF.

The table lists this clone with a count of one. This chain uses TRBV27 with TRBJ2-7, with TRBD2 matching over 9 bases. The CDR3 covers 15 residues. Germline V CDR1 and CDR2: MNHEY, SMNVEV (reference sequence). After removal of 4 bases from V and 3 bases from J, the junction contained 7 bases not matched to a gene. The CDR3: CASSYSGGARYEQYF. The CDR3 DNA follows: TGTGCCAGCAGTTATAGCGGGGGCGCACGCTACGAGCAGTACTTC.

CDR3 sequence reads: CAGEGEGLAGGSGTDTQYF. CDR3 DNA sequence: TGTGCCGGGGAGGGGGAGGGACTAGCGGGAGGATCCGGCACAGATACGCAGTATTTT. The chain employs TRBV19 and TRBJ2-3, with 15 bases identical to TRBD2. CDR1 and CDR2 (germline): LNHDA, SQIVND (reference sequence). The V and J ends lost 11 bases and 1 base, in that order; junction bases with no gene match: 16. This CDR3 has 19 residues.

V gene TRBV5-1 combines with J gene TRBJ2-7, with 12 bases that match TRBD2. CDR1 is SGHRS, CDR2 YFSETQ, per germline. This CDR3 has 18 residues. The V gene end was trimmed by 4 bases and the J gene end by 5 bases; junction bases not matched to a gene: 16. The CDR3 spells CASSRFELAGGQGHEQYF. The DNA of the CDR3 is TGCGCCAGCAGCAGGTTCGAACTAGCGGGAGGCCAAGGTCACGAGCAGTACTTC.

The chain employs TRBV5-8 and TRBJ2-1, with TRBD2 identical over 9 bases. The CDR3 contains 15 residues. J gave up 6 bases and V 4 bases, and 8 bases lay outside the gene matches. Germline values: CDR1 SGHTS, CDR2 YDEGEE. CDR3: CASSLGTSPGNEQFF. The CDR3 DNA sequence: TGTGCCAGCAGCCTAGGGACTAGCCCGGGCAATGAGCAGTTCTTC.